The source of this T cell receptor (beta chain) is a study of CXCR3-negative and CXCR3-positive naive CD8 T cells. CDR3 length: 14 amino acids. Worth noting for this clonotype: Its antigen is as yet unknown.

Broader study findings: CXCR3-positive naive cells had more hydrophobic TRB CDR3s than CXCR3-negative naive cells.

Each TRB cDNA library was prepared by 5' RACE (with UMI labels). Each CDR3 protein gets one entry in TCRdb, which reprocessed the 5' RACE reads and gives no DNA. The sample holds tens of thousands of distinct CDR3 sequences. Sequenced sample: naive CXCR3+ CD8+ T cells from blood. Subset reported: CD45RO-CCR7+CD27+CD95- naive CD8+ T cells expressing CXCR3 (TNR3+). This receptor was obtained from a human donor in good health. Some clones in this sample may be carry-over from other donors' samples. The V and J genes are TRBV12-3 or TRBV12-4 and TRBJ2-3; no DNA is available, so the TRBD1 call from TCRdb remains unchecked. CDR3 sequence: CASSRGTSTDTQYF.